The subject of this entry is one T cell receptor beta chain. Its antigen remains unknown. Trimming took 6 bases from V and 6 from J, leaving 10 bases between them. The CDR3 length is 12 residues. Per the germline V gene, CDR1 is MDHEN and CDR2 is SYDVKM. These data belong to a study of Ad26.COV2.S vaccination and SARS-CoV-2 variants. Indicated treatment: some 20 received Ad26.COV2.S at low or high dose, single or two shots; several received placebo; per-sample allocation not given. The investigators took samples on day 63 after the first vaccine or placebo injection. In Boston, an adult donor aged 18-55 years took part. Ad26 vector vaccine expressed Wuhan-strain SARS-CoV-2 spike. General observations from the study: Ad26.COV2.S recipients had broader spike-specific TCRs (P = 0.0014).

Assay: immunoSEQ multiplex PCR; the TCRdb copy retains only in-frame clones and omits some. In the table there are hundreds of thousands of clones, 80% to 90% of which are singletons. This clonotype originated in a person between 18 and 65 years old who received the Ad26.COV2.S COVID-19 vaccine or a placebo. The gene calls are TRBV28 and TRBJ2-3, with a tentative D call TRBD1 (5 bases). The input for sequencing was peripheral blood, taken in a trial of Ad26.COV2.S vaccine versus placebo. CDR3 coding DNA: TGTGCCAGCAGGAGACAGCCTGATACGCAGTATTTT. This translates into CASRRQPDTQYF.